The 15 T cell receptor beta chains presented below share a single source sample, sequenced in a study of identical twins. Using its own MiXCR run on the 5' RACE reads, TCRdb lists one record per CDR3 protein. The table has 250,000 or so distinct CDR3 sequences, roughly 13% seen once; the top ten hold 4%. These data were likewise used in another study, on yellow fever vaccine responses in identical twins.

Source material: memory (CD45RO+) T cells sorted from blood. The receptor set was obtained from a woman aged 18-35 years in good health.

This clonotype has at least ten counts. V is TRBV3-1 and J is TRBJ2-1, with D perhaps TRBD2 (6 bases). V dropped 1 base and J dropped 15 bases, with 19 bases sitting between them. CDR3 length: 14 residues. Per germline, CDR1 LGHDT and CDR2 YNNKEL (reference sequence). The CDR3 loop is CASSQGRGKGSPFF. The CDR3 region has the DNA TGTGCCAGCAGCCAAGGTCGCGGGAAAGGTAGTCCGTTCTTC.

This clonotype was counted at least ten times. This sequence joins TRBV12-3 or TRBV12-4 and TRBJ2-2; D possibly corresponds to TRBD2 (6 bases). The CDR3 loop spans 11 amino acids. Deletions cut 5 bases from V and 13 bases from J, with 11 bases between. CDR3 amino acids: CASSNARGLFF. As DNA, the CDR3 is TGTGCCAGCAGTAACGCGCGGGGGCTGTTTTTT.

This chain joins TRBV25-1 and TRBJ2-3; 8 bases align to TRBD1. CDR3 length: 17 residues. Germline assignment: CDR1 MGHDK and CDR2 SYGVNS. Trimming at V came to 4 bases and at J to 0 bases, leaving 9 bases not matched to a gene. CDR3 sequence (DNA): TGTGCCAGCAGTGGGTCAGGGGACAGGTCTAGCACAGATACGCAGTATTTT. Its translation: CASSGSGDRSSTDTQYF.

V is TRBV7-3 and J is TRBJ1-1; D is unresolved. This CDR3 spans 15 amino acids. V shed 2 bases and J shed 1 base, with 11 bases lying between them. Germline CDR1 SGHTA, CDR2 FQGTGA. CDR3 in DNA: TGTGCCAGCAGCTTATCGGGCTCGACGAACACTGAAGCTTTCTTT. Residues: CASSLSGSTNTEAFF.

V is TRBV2 and J is TRBJ2-1; a weak D match, TRBD2 (6 bases). This CDR3 has 13 residues. Germline V CDR1 and CDR2: SNHLY, FYNNEI. V was cut by 5 bases and J by 9 bases, with 14 bases left in between. The CDR3 DNA reads as TGTGCCAGCAGTACGGACTATCTGGGTGAGCAGTTCTTC. Translation gives CASSTDYLGEQFF.

The chain combines TRBV4-3 with TRBJ2-2; TRBD2 agrees at 7 bases. The CDR3 is 16 residues long. With 1 base clipped from V and 6 bases from J, the junction kept 8 bases outside the gene matches. The germline V gene has CDR1 LGHNA and CDR2 YSLEER. CDR3 in DNA: TGCGCCAGCAGCCAAGTATCCGGCCGGGGGGCCGGGGAGCTGTTTTTT. Translated, it gives CASSQVSGRGAGELFF.

V and J are TRBV7-9 and TRBJ2-7; no reliable D call. CDR1 is SEHNR and CDR2 is FQNEAQ in the germline V gene (reference sequence). V was pared by 3 bases and J by 1 base, with 4 bases between. CDR3 length: 12 amino acids. The CDR3 is CASSFTSYEQYF. DNA for the CDR3: TGTGCCAGCAGCTTTACTTCCTACGAGCAGTACTTC.

The table lists this clonotype with a few counts. V is TRBV29-1 and J is TRBJ1-2, with D hard to call. V was trimmed by 1 base and J by 4 bases, leaving 7 bases between them. This CDR3 region has 12 residues. The germline V gene encodes CDR1 SQVTM and CDR2 ANQGSEA. The CDR3 is CSVEAKGYGYTF. In DNA, the CDR3 is TGCAGCGTTGAAGCGAAAGGCTATGGCTACACCTTC.

This sequence joins TRBV20-1 and TRBJ2-7, with 12 bases aligning to TRBD2. The V gene's germline CDR1 is DFQATT and CDR2 SNEGSKA (reference sequence). CDR3 length: 12 amino acids. Losses at the gene ends were 6 bases for V and 10 bases for J; bases not matched to a gene: 7. In nucleotides, the CDR3 is TGCAGTGCCCGGACTAGCGGGAAGGACCAGTACTTC. Protein sequence: CSARTSGKDQYF.

This clonotype was counted a few times. This chain uses TRBV18 with TRBJ1-1; 9 bases align to TRBD1. There are 16 residues in the CDR3. Germline CDR1 and CDR2: KGHSH and LQKENI. The V gene end was trimmed by 5 bases and the J gene end by 0 bases; junction bases not matched to a gene: 7. CDR3 residues: CASSFRGQGLNTEAFF. The DNA for the CDR3 is TGTGCCAGCTCATTCAGAGGACAGGGGCTGAACACTGAAGCTTTCTTT.

The chain carries TRBV29-1 and TRBJ1-3; 11 positions match TRBD1. V lost 2 bases to trimming and J lost 0 bases; unmatched junction nucleotides: 3. The CDR3 length is 16 residues. The V gene's germline CDR1 is SQVTM and CDR2 ANQGSEA. The CDR3 DNA reads TGCAGCGTTGAAAAGGGGACAGGGGGCTCTGGAAACACCATATATTTT. Translated, it gives CSVEKGTGGSGNTIYF. The full variable domain, with the rest looked up from reference TRBV29-1 and TRBJ1-3, is SAVISQKPSRDICQRGTSLTIQCQVDSQVTMMFWYRQQPGQSLTLIATANQGSEATYESGFVIDKFPISRPNLTFSTLTVSNMSPEDSSIYLCSVEKGTGGSGNTIYFGEGSWLTVV.

The rearrangement uses TRBV18 and TRBJ2-4, with TRBD2 matching 10 bases. The ends lost 5 bases at V and 6 bases at J; junction bases unmatched: 1. Germline V lookup: CDR1 KGHSH, CDR2 LQKENI. The CDR3 extends over 13 amino acids. The CDR3: CASSLAGGNIQYF. DNA for the CDR3: TGTGCCAGCTCATTAGCGGGGGGAAACATTCAGTACTTC.

The chain combines TRBV7-2 with TRBJ1-5, with 7 nucleotides matching TRBD1. CDR3 length: 15 residues. Trimming cost V 5 bases and J 4 bases; bases outside gene matches: 8. Germline V lookup: CDR1 SGHTA, CDR2 FQGNSA. The CDR3 DNA reads TGTGCCAGCAGCCCTAGACAGGGTGGAAATCAGCCCCAGCATTTT. Its protein product is CASSPRQGGNQPQHF. Filled out from reference TRBV7-2 and TRBJ1-5, the complete variable domain reads GAGVSQSPSNKVTEKGKDVELRCDPISGHTALYWYRQSLGQGLEFLIYFQGNSAPDKSGLPSDRFSAERTGGSVSTLTIQRTQQEDSAVYLCASSPRQGGNQPQHFGDGTRLSIL.

V and J are TRBV11-2 and TRBJ2-7; no clear D gene. This CDR3 region has 18 residues. CDR1 SGHAT and CDR2 FQNNGV come from the germline V gene. The V end was cut by 1 base, the J end by 0 bases, with 19 bases between. The CDR3 loop is CASSLGLPMGTASYEQYF. In DNA form, the CDR3 reads TGTGCCAGCAGCTTAGGATTACCTATGGGTACTGCCTCCTACGAGCAGTACTTC.

A few counts support this clonotype. CDR3 nucleotides: TGTGCCAGCAGCCGCGGGACAACCAATAACTATGGCTACACCTTC. Translated, it gives CASSRGTTNNYGYTF. This chain connects TRBV5-6 to TRBJ1-2; D is perhaps TRBD1 (6 bases). V dropped 4 bases and J dropped 1 base, with 14 bases sitting between them. The CDR3 consists of 15 residues. Per germline, CDR1 SGHDT and CDR2 YYEEEE.